The source of this T cell receptor beta chain is a study of vaccination and CD4 T cells after COVID-19. For the study at large: Collection of post-COVID samples occurred a median approximately 100 days after diagnosis, spanning a range of 35 to 161. General study findings and limits: The researchers studied relatively few convalescent patients and omitted early post-infection timepoints.

Treatment noted: roughly 10-day PBMC culture with coronavirus spike peptide pools or control peptides (ViraFEST assay). Peptide-pool expansion of antigen-specific T cells preceded TCR sequencing in ViraFEST. Negative selection was the method that isolated CD4+ T cells after around 9 days of culture. The CDR3 consists of 19 residues. Germline-derived CDR1 and CDR2 are SGHAT and FQDESV (reference sequence). The V gene end was trimmed by 4 bases and the J gene end by 6 bases; junction bases not matched to a gene: 20. The Oncomine TCR Beta short-read assay was applied to DNA of cultured CD4+ T cells. TCRdb passed the PCR reads through MiXCR, listing each CDR3 protein once. The data hold fewer than 15,000 distinct CDR3 sequences, with under 60% observed a single time. On this clonotype: The antigen is undetermined.

The source is a human donor who had recovered from COVID-19. The chain is built from TRBV11-1 and TRBJ2-1, with 8 bases fitting TRBD2. The sequenced material came from CD4+ T cells from blood, cultured in vitro. In DNA form, the CDR3 reads TGTGCCAGCAGCTCTAGGTTTCGGCTAGCGGGTGGACGGGGCAATGAGCAGTTCTTC. As protein: CASSSRFRLAGGRGNEQFF.